The 20 T cell receptor beta chains given below trace back to one sample, sequenced in a study of CD8 T cell repertoires and HIV-1 epitope variants. The antigens these receptors bind are not known. The repertoire was sequenced with immunoSEQ multiplex PCR; TCRdb's copy has only in-frame clones and lacks some. The sample shows under 7,000 clones, about 65% of them seen only once. Material for sequencing was cultured CD8+ T cells derived from PBMCs. These receptors were taken from a male donor with HIV.

The chain couples TRBV19 to TRBJ2-3; D call uncertain. CDR3 size: 14 residues. Germline V gene sequence: CDR1 LNHDA, CDR2 SQIVND (reference sequence). The V end was cut by 5 bases, the J end by 1 base, with 10 bases between. In DNA form, the CDR3 reads TGTGCCAGTAGTCCTCTACCGGGCACAGATACGCAGTATTTT. Its translation is CASSPLPGTDTQYF.

The J gene is TRBJ2-1, the V gene TRBV7-9; D perhaps matches TRBD2 (6 bases). The V and J ends lost 8 bases and 4 bases respectively, with 18 bases between them. CDR1 SEHNR and CDR2 FQNEAQ come from the germline V gene (reference sequence). This CDR3 region has 15 residues. Here the CDR3 DNA reads TGTGCCAGCTTGCCAACGGGACTCCAATACAATGAGCAGTTCTTC. Translation gives CASLPTGLQYNEQFF.

The J gene is TRBJ2-7, the V gene TRBV11-2; D unclear. The germline V gene encodes CDR1 SGHAT and CDR2 FQNNGV. CDR3 size: 11 residues. V dropped 1 base and J dropped 6 bases, with 4 bases sitting between them. The CDR3 DNA sequence: TGTGCCAGCAGCTTAGCATTCGAGCAGTACTTC. This gives the protein CASSLAFEQYF.

This clone showed up just a few times. The J gene is TRBJ1-2, the V gene TRBV14; TRBD1 might be the D (5 bases). Germline-derived CDR1 and CDR2 are SGHDN and FVKESK. This CDR3 spans 16 amino acids. Trimming removed 0 bases at V and 1 base at J, with 12 bases between. CDR3 sequence reads: CASSQEYKGLNYGYTF. CDR3 DNA: TGTGCCAGCAGCCAAGAATATAAGGGACTTAACTATGGCTACACCTTC.

This chain uses TRBV27 with TRBJ1-1; D call uncertain. V was shortened by 0 bases and J by 5 bases, with 7 bases between the two germline ends. CDR3 length: 13 residues. The germline CDR1 and CDR2 sequences are MNHEY and SMNVEV (reference sequence). The CDR3 DNA is TGTGCCAGCAGTTTATCCTTGGTGACTGAAGCTTTCTTT. This codes for CASSLSLVTEAFF.

The chain combines TRBV5-4 with TRBJ2-1; 7 positions agree with TRBD2. Trimming at V came to 4 bases and at J to 8 bases, leaving 15 bases not matched to a gene. The CDR3 consists of 16 residues. From germline, CDR1 is SGHNT and CDR2 YYREEE (reference sequence). DNA for the CDR3: TGTGCCAGCAGCCAAATGGGGGGGGAAAGTTTCTATGAGCAGTTCTTC. Translated: CASSQMGGESFYEQFF.

The genes are TRBV5-1 and TRBJ1-6; a weak D match, TRBD1 (6 bases). The ends were cut back, 0 bases at V and 10 bases at J, with 20 bases in the middle. Germline loops: CDR1 SGHRS, CDR2 YFSETQ. The CDR3 totals 17 residues. CDR3 nucleotides: TGCGCCAGCAGCTTGGATCGGGACATCATGGCGGTATCACCCCTCCACTTT. Its translation is CASSLDRDIMAVSPLHF.

As concerns this clone: Relative to the germline gene, one junction end is altered; a read error may explain this. The chain recombines TRBV7-7 with TRBJ2-3; D might be TRBD1 (5 bases). CDR3 size: 13 residues. Germline values: CDR1 SSHAT, CDR2 FNYEAQ (reference sequence). The CDR3 region has the DNA TGTGCTAGCAGCTCCCAGGGCAAAGATACGCAGTATTTT. Encoded protein: CASSSQGKDTQYF. Looking up the rest from reference TRBV7-7 and TRBJ2-3 gives the full variable domain: GAGVSQSPRYKVTKRGQDVTLRCDPISSHATLYWYQQALGQGPEFLTYFNYEAQPDKSGLPSDRFSAERPEGSISTLTIQRTEQRDSAMYRCASSSQGKDTQYFGPGTRLTVL.

The chain links TRBV7-1 to TRBJ2-7, with TRBD1 matching 7 bases. TRBV7-1 belongs to the ORF category, with a function that is uncertain. The V segment lost 4 bases and the J segment 7 bases; nucleotides outside the gene matches: 10. The CDR3 runs to 14 residues. CDR3: CASSLGQYLREQYF. DNA for the CDR3: TGTGCCAGCAGCTTGGGACAGTACCTTCGTGAGCAGTACTTC.

The chain combines TRBV6-4 with TRBJ2-2; D is undetermined. The ends were cut back, 2 bases at V and 1 base at J, with 2 bases in the middle. The CDR3 is 13 amino acids. Germline V gene lookup returns CDR1 MRHNA and CDR2 SNTAGT. The CDR3 sequence is CASSDRNTGELFF. Here the CDR3 DNA reads TGTGCCAGCAGTGACAGGAACACCGGGGAGCTGTTTTTT.

The V and J genes are TRBV4-3 and TRBJ1-2; the D is unclear. V was cut by 0 bases and J by 0 bases, with 8 bases left in between. CDR1 and CDR2 from the germline V gene are LGHNA and YSLEER. CDR3 length: 15 amino acids. CDR3 in DNA: TGCGCCAGCAGCCAAGACCGAGGGTCTAACTATGGCTACACCTTC. Amino acids: CASSQDRGSNYGYTF.

This chain connects TRBV4-1 to TRBJ1-1; 8 bases align to TRBD1. The CDR3 spans 14 residues. Germline lookup yields CDR1 MGHRA and CDR2 YSYEKL. Trimming at V came to 4 bases and at J to 5 bases, leaving 6 bases not matched to a gene. The CDR3 DNA reads as TGCGCCAGCAGCCCTCTGACAGGGGCAACTGAAGCTTTCTTT. This sequence encodes CASSPLTGATEAFF.

The chain uses TRBV2 and TRBJ2-3; D may be TRBD1 or TRBD2 (6 bases each). The germline gives CDR1 SNHLY, CDR2 FYNNEI. This CDR3 is built from 14 residues. V lost 7 bases to trimming and J lost 4 bases, with 15 bases between them. CDR3 in amino acids: CASNGGRDADTQYF. CDR3 DNA sequence: TGTGCCAGCAATGGGGGGCGAGACGCAGATACGCAGTATTTT.

This chain links TRBV10-1 with TRBJ2-7, with TRBD2 matching over 9 bases. V shed 11 bases and J 4 bases; nucleotides not matched to a gene: 12. From germline, CDR1 is WNHNN and CDR2 SYGVQD (reference sequence). The CDR3 spans 14 residues. The DNA of the CDR3 is TGCGCCGGCCTTAGCGGGAGCGTTCCATACGAGCAGTACTTC. Translating it yields CAGLSGSVPYEQYF.

This chain links TRBV4-3 with TRBJ1-1, with unresolved D. This CDR3 comprises 14 residues. The V end lost 1 base, the J end lost 6 bases, and 12 bases lay between the germline ends. Per the germline V gene, CDR1 is LGHNA and CDR2 is YSLEER. CDR3 residues: CASSQGRSGPEAFF. DNA for the CDR3: TGCGCCAGCAGCCAAGGTAGATCAGGTCCTGAAGCTTTCTTT.

The rearrangement joins TRBV7-8 to TRBJ1-5, with 11 bases identical to TRBD1. The germline V gene has CDR1 SGHVS and CDR2 FQNEAQ. Unmatched junction bases numbered 4, after V lost 0 bases and J lost 6 bases. There are 16 residues in the CDR3. The CDR3: CASSLAGTGGGQPQHF. The CDR3 DNA reads TGTGCCAGCAGCTTAGCGGGGACAGGGGGAGGTCAGCCCCAGCATTTT.

This chain uses TRBV4-1 with TRBJ2-1; D not resolved. This CDR3 comprises 13 residues. Germline V gives CDR1 MGHRA, CDR2 YSYEKL. The V and J ends lost 1 base and 5 bases respectively, with 6 bases between them. CDR3 coding DNA: TGCGCCAGCAGCCAAGGTTTAAACAATGAGCAGTTCTTC. Residues: CASSQGLNNEQFF.

V is TRBV5-1 and J is TRBJ2-3; 11 nucleotides line up with TRBD2. J gave up 0 bases and V 4 bases, and 10 bases lay outside the gene matches. Germline V lookup: CDR1 SGHRS, CDR2 YFSETQ. The CDR3 is 18 amino acids. The CDR3 sequence is CASSPTSGTTLSTDTQYF. In DNA form, the CDR3 reads TGCGCCAGCAGCCCGACTAGCGGGACCACTCTGAGCACAGATACGCAGTATTTT.

The chain links TRBV7-7 to TRBJ2-5; TRBD1 or TRBD2 may be the D gene (7 bases each). Deletions cut 5 bases from V and 2 bases from J, with 15 bases between. From germline, CDR1 is SSHAT and CDR2 FNYEAQ (reference sequence). The CDR3 sequence is 15 residues long. The CDR3 nucleotides are TGTGCCAGCAGCCAGGGGGGGGCTGTACAAGAGACCCAGTACTTC. This gives the protein CASSQGGAVQETQYF.

The rearrangement uses TRBV27 and TRBJ2-2; no clear D. The V end lost 3 bases, the J end lost 1 base, and 9 bases lay between the germline ends. Germline lookup yields CDR1 MNHEY and CDR2 SMNVEV (reference sequence). The CDR3 runs to 15 residues. The CDR3 loop is CASSLSQVNTGELFF. The CDR3 bases are TGTGCCAGCAGTTTGAGCCAGGTGAACACCGGGGAGCTGTTTTTT.